The 22 T cell receptor beta chains given below trace back to one sample, sequenced in a study of blood T cells in healthy people across ages. Using a J-beta primer mix together with a sample-barcoded 5' primer, a second PCR was run for roughly 6 to 11 cycles. Each CDR3 protein gets one entry after TCRdb re-called the 5' RACE reads with MiXCR. Altogether about 800,000 distinct CDR3 sequences are present, roughly 50% being singletons, with the ten largest covering about 20%. Sequencing was carried out using blood. These receptors all come from a man younger than 45 in good health.

This clonotype occurred a few times. The chain combines TRBV4-2 with TRBJ2-5, with D possibly TRBD2 on 6 matching bases. The CDR3 runs 15 residues. Germline assignment: CDR1 LGHNA and CDR2 YNFKEQ. Trimming left V 0 bases short and J 2 bases short, with 10 bases between. The CDR3 DNA reads as TGTGCCAGCAGCCAAGATGGAGGGAATCAAGAGACCCAGTACTTC. Translated, it gives CASSQDGGNQETQYF.

The J gene is TRBJ2-4, the V gene TRBV6-5; the D gene is possibly TRBD2 (5 bases). The germline V and J ends were trimmed by 0 bases and 9 bases, with 15 bases remaining between them. Per germline, CDR1 MNHEY and CDR2 SVGAGI. The CDR3 consists of 15 residues. Written as DNA, the CDR3 is TGTGCCAGCAGTTACTCGAGAACCGGGGTCGGCATTCAGTACTTC. It translates to CASSYSRTGVGIQYF.

The count of this clonotype is one. V usage is TRBV6-2 or TRBV6-3 and J usage is TRBJ2-4; 8 bases are shared with TRBD2. The better agreement between TRBJ2-7 and the DNA end casts doubt on the J call. The CDR3 sequence is 14 residues long. CDR1 MNHEY and CDR2 SVGEGT come from the germline V gene. The CDR3 DNA reads as TGTGCCACTCTGCGGGAGGTCGACGGATACGAGCAGTACTTC. Translating gives CATLREVDGYEQYF.

The J gene is TRBJ2-1, the V gene TRBV6-2 or TRBV6-3, with 8 bases that match TRBD2. The germline V gene has CDR1 MNHEY and CDR2 SVGEGT. The CDR3 contains 17 residues. V lost 7 bases, J lost 8 bases, and 19 bases stayed unmatched. CDR3 DNA: TGTGCCAGCAACTTGGAAGGAGCCGGGACTAGGAATTATGAGCAGTTCTTC. It encodes CASNLEGAGTRNYEQFF.

A word on this clonotype: Since a much larger clone is just one base distant, this may be a read error. The rearrangement links TRBV20-1 to TRBJ2-4; TRBD2 matches 8 bases. The CDR3 sequence is 12 residues long. V gave up 8 bases and J gave up 13 bases; unmatched junction bases: 13. Per germline, CDR1 DFQATT and CDR2 SNEGSKA (reference sequence). DNA of the CDR3: TGCAGTTATGCCGGGGGGGATAGGGGGCAGTACTTC. Translation gives CSYAGGDRGQYF.

Only a few counts were recorded for this clonotype. The chain is built from TRBV20-1 and TRBJ1-2; possibly TRBD1 for D (5 bases). The V gene's germline CDR1 is DFQATT and CDR2 SNEGSKA (reference sequence). This CDR3 has 11 amino acids. V dropped 5 bases and J dropped 5 bases, with 9 bases sitting between them. The CDR3 protein is CSAPKGYGYTF. The CDR3 DNA sequence: TGCAGTGCTCCAAAGGGGTATGGCTACACCTTC.

The chain is built from TRBV4-1 and TRBJ1-1; the D gene is possibly TRBD1 (5 bases). Germline values: CDR1 MGHRA, CDR2 YSYEKL. This CDR3 has 17 residues. The V gene lost 0 bases and the J gene lost 8 bases, with 22 bases spanning the gap. CDR3 in amino acids: CASSQDRAAGYSTEAFF. CDR3 sequence (DNA): TGCGCCAGCAGCCAAGACCGGGCAGCAGGGTATTCCACGGAAGCTTTCTTT.

The CDR3, as DNA: TGTGCCAGCAGCTTAGCCGGACAACCTTATGGCTACACCTTC. Residues: CASSLAGQPYGYTF. The chain carries TRBV7-2 and TRBJ1-2, with D tentatively TRBD1 (5 bases). This CDR3 has 14 amino acids. The V end lost 0 bases, the J end lost 5 bases, and 10 bases lay between the germline ends. The germline gives CDR1 SGHTA, CDR2 FQGNSA.

The rearrangement joins TRBV27 to TRBJ2-1; D is uncertain. CDR1 and CDR2 from the germline V gene are MNHEY and SMNVEV (reference sequence). Between the trimmed V and J ends, which lost 9 bases and 4 bases, there was a span of 10 bases. CDR3 length equals 12 residues. The CDR3 sequence is CASGPQYNEQFF. CDR3 nucleotide sequence: TGTGCCAGTGGACCTCAATACAATGAGCAGTTCTTC.

This clonotype was picked up many times. The chain employs TRBV20-1 and TRBJ1-1; no firm D call. This CDR3 comprises 12 residues. Germline V gene lookup returns CDR1 DFQATT and CDR2 SNEGSKA (reference sequence). V lost 6 bases and J 4 bases, leaving 12 bases between the germline ends. The CDR3 reads CSAGRHPTEAFF. CDR3 sequence (DNA): TGCAGTGCCGGGCGGCATCCCACTGAAGCTTTCTTT.

As to this clonotype: Mismatch with germline at one junction end may stem from a read error. V gene TRBV7-9 combines with J gene TRBJ2-1; 7 bases fit TRBD1. This CDR3 is built from 13 residues. Germline-derived CDR1 and CDR2 are SEHNR and FQNEAQ (reference sequence). The chain's CDR3 is CASRLTGIDERFF. The DNA for the CDR3 is TGTGCCAGCAGACTGACAGGGATCGATGAGCGGTTCTTC. Full variable domain (rest looked up from reference TRBV7-9 and TRBJ2-1): DTGVSQNPRHKITKRGQNVTFRCDPISEHNRLYWYRQTLGQGPEFLTYFQNEAQLEKSRLLSDRFSAERPKGSFSTLEIQRTEQGDSAMYLCASRLTGIDERFFGPGTRLTVL.

This clonotype was observed a few times. The chain has TRBV27 and TRBJ2-1, with 10 bases identical to TRBD2. The CDR3 is made up of 17 amino acids. After removal of 4 bases from V and 8 bases from J, the junction contained 14 bases not matched to a gene. Germline values: CDR1 MNHEY, CDR2 SMNVEV (reference sequence). CDR3 nucleotides: TGTGCCAGCAGTTCCGTCCTAGGAGCGGGAGGGCAGGATGAGCAGTTCTTC. Translation: CASSSVLGAGGQDEQFF.

This clonotype has just a few counts. This rearrangement joins TRBV20-1 to TRBJ2-5; a possible D gene is TRBD1 (6 bases). The CDR3 contains 13 residues. CDR1 is DFQATT, CDR2 SNEGSKA, per germline (reference sequence). Trimming took 6 bases from V and 2 from J, leaving 13 bases between them. CDR3 region: CSAKTGQQETQYF. The CDR3, as DNA: TGCAGTGCCAAGACAGGCCAACAAGAGACCCAGTACTTC.

The chain recombines TRBV12-3 or TRBV12-4 with TRBJ2-3; 8 positions match TRBD2. J lost 6 bases, V lost 5 bases, and 13 bases had no gene match. The CDR3 runs 16 residues. As DNA, the CDR3 is TGTGCCAGCAGTCCATCCGCGGGGGGCTCGACGGATACGCAGTATTTT. Protein: CASSPSAGGSTDTQYF.

The chain combines TRBV2 with TRBJ2-5; 8 bases map to TRBD1. With V trimmed by 6 bases and J by 2 bases, 5 bases remained unmatched. This CDR3 contains 14 residues. Germline V lookup: CDR1 SNHLY, CDR2 FYNNEI. CDR3 protein: CASSGQGGQETQYF. The CDR3 nucleotides read TGTGCCAGCAGCGGACAGGGTGGACAAGAGACCCAGTACTTC.

V usage is TRBV2 and J usage is TRBJ1-4, with 8 nucleotides matching TRBD1. This CDR3 contains 15 residues. Germline V lookup: CDR1 SNHLY, CDR2 FYNNEI. With V trimmed by 2 bases and J by 7 bases, 6 bases remained unmatched. The CDR3 sequence is CASSEKDRVVEKLFF. For the CDR3, the DNA is TGTGCCAGCAGTGAAAAGGACAGGGTAGTTGAAAAACTGTTTTTT.

The rearrangement links TRBV7-2 to TRBJ2-1; 11 bases are shared with TRBD2. The germline V gene encodes CDR1 SGHTA and CDR2 FQGNSA. V shed 4 bases, J shed 10 bases, and the junction held 15 bases outside the gene matches. This CDR3 contains 17 residues. CDR3 sequence (DNA): TGTGCCAGCAGCTCGGAACCGGGACTAGCGGCCACGGGGGAGCAGTTCTTC. Its translation: CASSSEPGLAATGEQFF. Supplemented by reference TRBV7-2 and TRBJ2-1, the full variable domain reads GAGVSQSPSNKVTEKGKDVELRCDPISGHTALYWYRQSLGQGLEFLIYFQGNSAPDKSGLPSDRFSAERTGGSVSTLTIQRTQQEDSAVYLCASSSEPGLAATGEQFFGPGTRLTVL.

This clonotype has more than one count but fewer than ten. The chain uses TRBV29-1 and TRBJ2-7; D gene ambiguous. The CDR3 runs 12 residues. Trimming pared 4 bases from V and 1 base from J, leaving 8 bases between. The germline V gene encodes CDR1 SQVTM and CDR2 ANQGSEA. The CDR3 bases are TGCAGCGTTGGGCAGCCGTCCTACGAGCAGTACTTC. Translated, it gives CSVGQPSYEQYF.

This clonotype has more than one count but fewer than ten. The V call is TRBV7-2, the J call TRBJ2-1; D gene ambiguous. Germline V gene lookup returns CDR1 SGHTA and CDR2 FQGNSA. The CDR3 totals 12 residues. V gave up 3 bases and J gave up 10 bases, with 10 bases separating them. The CDR3, as DNA: TGTGCCAGCAGCTTGGGCGGACGAGAGCAGTTCTTC. It yields the protein CASSLGGREQFF.

The gene calls are TRBV4-2 and TRBJ1-2; 10 bases map to TRBD1. Per germline, CDR1 LGHNA and CDR2 YNFKEQ. This CDR3 comprises 18 residues. The V gene end was trimmed by 4 bases and the J gene end by 4 bases; junction bases not matched to a gene: 15. This CDR3 reads CASSRGGTGAIEVYGYTF. CDR3 DNA sequence: TGTGCCAGCAGCCGGGGAGGGACAGGGGCAATCGAAGTCTATGGCTACACCTTC.

This rearrangement joins TRBV7-2 to TRBJ2-3, with 7 bases that match TRBD1. The CDR3 extends over 14 amino acids. Per the germline V gene, CDR1 is SGHTA and CDR2 is FQGNSA. V lost 5 bases to trimming and J lost 5 bases; unmatched junction nucleotides: 7. The CDR3 nucleotides are TGTGCCAGCAGCACCCACAGGGGACAAGATACGCAGTATTTT. Translating gives CASSTHRGQDTQYF.

Concerning this clonotype: The junction does not match germline at one end; this may be a read error. The chain joins TRBV5-1 to TRBJ1-5, with a weak D call TRBD1 (6 bases). CDR1 SGHRS and CDR2 YFSETQ come from the germline V gene. The CDR3 is 14 residues long. In DNA form, the CDR3 reads TGCGCCAGCAGCTGGGGGCAGGGACATCAACCCCAGCATTTT. Translated: CASSWGQGHQPQHF.